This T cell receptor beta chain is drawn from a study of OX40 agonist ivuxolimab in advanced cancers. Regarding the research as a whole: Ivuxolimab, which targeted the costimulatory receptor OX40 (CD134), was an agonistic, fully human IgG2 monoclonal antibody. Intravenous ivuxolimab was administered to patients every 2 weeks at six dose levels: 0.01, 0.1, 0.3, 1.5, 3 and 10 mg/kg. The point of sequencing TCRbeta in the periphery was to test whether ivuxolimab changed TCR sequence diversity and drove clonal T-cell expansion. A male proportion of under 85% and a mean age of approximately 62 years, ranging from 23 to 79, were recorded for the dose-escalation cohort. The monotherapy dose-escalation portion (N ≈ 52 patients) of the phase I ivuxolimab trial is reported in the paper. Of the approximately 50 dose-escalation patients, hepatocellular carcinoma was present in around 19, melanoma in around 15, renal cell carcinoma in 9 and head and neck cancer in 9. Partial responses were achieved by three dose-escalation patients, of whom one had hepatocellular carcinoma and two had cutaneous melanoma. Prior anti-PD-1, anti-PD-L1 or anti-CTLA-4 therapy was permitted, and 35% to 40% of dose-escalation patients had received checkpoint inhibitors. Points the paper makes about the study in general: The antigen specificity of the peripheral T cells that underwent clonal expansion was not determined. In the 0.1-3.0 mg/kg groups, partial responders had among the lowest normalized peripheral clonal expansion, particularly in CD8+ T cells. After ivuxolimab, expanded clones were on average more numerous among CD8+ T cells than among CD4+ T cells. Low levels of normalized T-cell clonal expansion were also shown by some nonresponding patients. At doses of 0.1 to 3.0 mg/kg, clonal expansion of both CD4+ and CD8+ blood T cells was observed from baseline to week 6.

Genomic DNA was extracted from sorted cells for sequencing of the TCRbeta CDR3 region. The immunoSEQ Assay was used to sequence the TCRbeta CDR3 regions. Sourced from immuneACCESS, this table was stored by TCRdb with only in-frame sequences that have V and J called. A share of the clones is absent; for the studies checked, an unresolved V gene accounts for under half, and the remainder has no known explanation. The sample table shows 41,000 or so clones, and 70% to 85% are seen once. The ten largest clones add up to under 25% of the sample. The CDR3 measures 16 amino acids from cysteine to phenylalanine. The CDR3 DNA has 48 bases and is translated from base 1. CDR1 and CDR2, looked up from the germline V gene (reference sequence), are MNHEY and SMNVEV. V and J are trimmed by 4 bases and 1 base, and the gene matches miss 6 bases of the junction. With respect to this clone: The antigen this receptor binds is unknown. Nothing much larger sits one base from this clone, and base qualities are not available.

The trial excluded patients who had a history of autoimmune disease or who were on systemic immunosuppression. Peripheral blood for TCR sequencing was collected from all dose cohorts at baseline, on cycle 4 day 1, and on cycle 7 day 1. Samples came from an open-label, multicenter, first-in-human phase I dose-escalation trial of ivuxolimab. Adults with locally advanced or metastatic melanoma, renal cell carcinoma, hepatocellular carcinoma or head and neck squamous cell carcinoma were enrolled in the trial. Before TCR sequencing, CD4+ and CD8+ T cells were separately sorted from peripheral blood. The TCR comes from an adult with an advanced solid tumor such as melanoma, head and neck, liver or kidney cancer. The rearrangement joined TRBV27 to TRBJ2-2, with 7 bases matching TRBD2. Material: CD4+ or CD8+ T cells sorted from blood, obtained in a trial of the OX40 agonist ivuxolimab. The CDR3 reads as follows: CASSSAGVGNTGELFF. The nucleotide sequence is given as TGTGCCAGCAGTTCTGCGGGGGTGGGGAACACCGGGGAGCTGTTTTTT.